The 8 T cell receptor beta chains listed next were all sequenced from one sample in a study of blood T cell repertoires in COVID-19. Method: immunoSEQ multiplex PCR; TCRdb's copy keeps in-frame clones and lacks some. This sample has 350,000 to 450,000 clones, with approximately 81% found just once. Sequencing was done on a sample of peripheral blood. The origin of the receptors is a woman younger than 35 with acute or convalescent COVID-19.

The chain joins TRBV6-6 to TRBJ1-5; the D gene is possibly TRBD1 (5 bases). This CDR3 comprises 16 residues. Trimming cost V 4 bases and J 4 bases, with 17 bases left between them. From germline, CDR1 is MNHNY and CDR2 SVGAGI (reference sequence). CDR3 loop: CASSLEQEKPNQPQHF. CDR3 DNA: TGTGCCAGCAGTTTGGAACAGGAGAAACCAAATCAGCCCCAGCATTTT.

The genes are TRBV12-5 and TRBJ2-5; TRBD2 agrees at 7 bases. V lost 6 bases, J lost 5 bases, and 9 bases stayed unmatched. CDR3 length equals 14 residues. Germline assignment: CDR1 LGHNT and CDR2 FRNRAP. The CDR3: CASGPLSGNETQYF. CDR3 DNA sequence: TGTGCTAGTGGGCCCCTCAGCGGGAATGAGACCCAGTACTTC.

This clone came up a few times. V and J are TRBV2 and TRBJ1-1; TRBD1 matches 7 bases. The CDR3 extends over 14 amino acids. V gave up 5 bases and J gave up 5 bases; unmatched junction bases: 8. Germline values: CDR1 SNHLY, CDR2 FYNNEI. CDR3 coding DNA: TGTGCCAGCAGTATTCAGGGGGATGTGACTGAAGCTTTCTTT. Encoded protein: CASSIQGDVTEAFF.

The rearrangement links TRBV6-5 to TRBJ1-1; no definite D call. The germline CDR1 and CDR2 sequences are MNHEY and SVGAGI. V lost 6 bases to trimming and J lost 0 bases, with 8 bases between them. The CDR3 is made up of 13 amino acids. The CDR3 coding sequence is TGTGCCAGCAGCCTTAACATGAACACTGAAGCTTTCTTT. This sequence encodes CASSLNMNTEAFF.

The chain joins TRBV6-5 to TRBJ1-4; D uncertain. From germline, CDR1 is MNHEY and CDR2 SVGAGI. The V end was cut by 0 bases, the J end by 8 bases, with 16 bases between. This CDR3 region has 16 residues. CDR3 amino acids: CASSYSDTEEDEKLFF. DNA of the CDR3: TGTGCCAGCAGTTACTCAGACACAGAGGAGGACGAAAAACTGTTTTTT.

This clone was found once. This chain joins TRBV6-5 and TRBJ2-5; TRBD1 agrees at 7 bases. With V trimmed by 6 bases and J by 2 bases, 6 bases remained unmatched. Germline values: CDR1 MNHEY, CDR2 SVGAGI. This CDR3 contains 14 residues. CDR3 nucleotides: TGTGCCAGCAGCCCGGGGACAGAACAAGAGACCCAGTACTTC. This sequence encodes CASSPGTEQETQYF.

The chain uses TRBV5-1 and TRBJ1-1; 10 bases are a match to TRBD1. Germline CDR1 SGHRS, CDR2 YFSETQ. The CDR3 sequence is 16 residues long. Trimming at V came to 0 bases and at J to 3 bases, leaving 5 bases not matched to a gene. DNA for the CDR3: TGCGCCAGCAGCTTGGGACAGGGGGCAGGGTACACTGAAGCTTTCTTT. Its translation is CASSLGQGAGYTEAFF.

The chain employs TRBV19 and TRBJ1-1, with D unclear. Looked up from germline, CDR1 is LNHDA and CDR2 is SQIVND (reference sequence). Trimming shortened V by 0 bases and J by 5 bases, and 10 bases separated the two germline ends. The CDR3 runs to 14 residues. The CDR3 DNA follows: TGTGCCAGTAGTATAGATGTCGAGGGAACTGAAGCTTTCTTT. It is translated as CASSIDVEGTEAFF.